Sequencing of this T cell receptor beta chain was carried out in a study of blood T cell repertoires in COVID-19. Germline values: CDR1 MNHNS, CDR2 SASEGT. The CDR3 length is 14 residues. Trimming took 2 bases from V and 4 from J, leaving 9 bases between them. Sequencing was performed with immunoSEQ multiplex PCR; in TCRdb, only in-frame clones are kept and a portion is missing. The sample includes about 150,000 clones, 60% to 85% of them seen just once. This sequence originates from an elderly man with acute or convalescent COVID-19. The V gene is TRBV6-1, the J gene TRBJ1-3; D uncertain. The sample was peripheral blood. CDR3 nucleotides: TGTGCCAGCAGTGAATTTTTGGAGGGAAACACCATATATTTT. It translates to CASSEFLEGNTIYF.